These 15 T cell receptor beta chains were all obtained from the same sample, sequenced in a study of T-cell memory formation after mild COVID-19. MiXCR, applied by TCRdb to the 5' RACE reads, yields one record per CDR3 protein. In the table there are hundreds of thousands of distinct CDR3 sequences, 20% to 25% of which are singletons. Sequencing used PBMCs or a T cell subset sorted from them (not recorded which). Receptor source: an adult woman who had mild COVID-19 (a few samples of this study predate the infection). Cell type and time point are not known.

This clonotype has a handful of counts. This chain links TRBV12-3 or TRBV12-4 with TRBJ2-1; D perhaps matches TRBD1 (5 bases). CDR3 length: 14 amino acids. Trimming shortened V by 2 bases and J by 7 bases, and 12 bases separated the two germline ends. CDR3 in amino acids: CASSLQRGRNEQFF. The CDR3 DNA sequence: TGTGCCAGCAGTTTACAAAGGGGTCGGAATGAGCAGTTCTTC.

This clonotype was seen ten or more times. This rearrangement joins TRBV4-2 to TRBJ2-5; 8 bases agree with TRBD1. CDR3 size: 14 residues. The germline gives CDR1 LGHNA, CDR2 YNFKEQ. J gave up 3 bases and V 4 bases, and 4 bases lay outside the gene matches. CDR3 sequence: CASSRGTGEETQYF. In DNA form, the CDR3 reads TGTGCCAGCAGCCGTGGGACAGGAGAAGAGACCCAGTACTTC.

J is TRBJ1-2 and V is TRBV5-1, with 10 positions matching TRBD1. Germline values: CDR1 SGHRS, CDR2 YFSETQ. This CDR3 has 15 residues. The junction had 8 bases not matched to a gene; V was cut back by 3 bases and J by 6 bases. CDR3 amino acids: CASSSGTGDYNGYTF. The CDR3, as DNA: TGCGCCAGCAGCTCAGGGACAGGGGATTACAATGGCTACACCTTC.

This clonotype has more than one count but fewer than ten. This sequence joins TRBV5-1 and TRBJ1-2; D unclear. Deletions cut 1 base from V and 4 bases from J, with 11 bases between. This CDR3 contains 14 residues. From germline, CDR1 is SGHRS and CDR2 YFSETQ. The CDR3 spells CASSLLEGSYGYTF. The CDR3, as DNA: TGCGCCAGCAGCTTGCTGGAAGGGAGCTATGGCTACACCTTC.

V is TRBV5-1 and J is TRBJ1-1; D call uncertain. The ends were cut back, 5 bases at V and 7 bases at J, with 12 bases in the middle. This CDR3 region has 12 residues. CDR1 is SGHRS and CDR2 is YFSETQ in the germline V gene. The CDR3 nucleotides are TGCGCCAGCAGGGACGGGCCTCTTGAAGCTTTCTTT. Amino acids: CASRDGPLEAFF.

This clonotype was picked up a small number of times. V is TRBV4-1 and J is TRBJ2-7, with unresolved D. V lost 3 bases and J 6 bases, leaving 15 bases between the germline ends. The CDR3 loop spans 14 amino acids. CDR1 is MGHRA and CDR2 is YSYEKL in the germline V gene. CDR3 DNA: TGCGCCAGCAGCCATGCCAGTCCTGGCGGCGAGCAGTACTTC. It encodes CASSHASPGGEQYF.

The chain is built from TRBV12-3 or TRBV12-4 and TRBJ2-2; 12 bases fit TRBD2. The J segment lost 1 base and the V segment lost 3 bases, leaving 3 bases of the junction unmatched. The CDR3 extends over 17 amino acids. The CDR3 reads CASSLRTSGENTGELFF. CDR3 DNA: TGTGCCAGCAGTTTGAGGACTAGCGGGGAGAACACCGGGGAGCTGTTTTTT.

The chain carries TRBV7-8 and TRBJ1-5; no clear D gene. Germline CDR1 reads SGHVS; CDR2 reads FQNEAQ. V lost 6 bases and J lost 5, with 11 bases in between. The CDR3 runs 13 residues. The CDR3 protein is CASSRREDQPQHF. CDR3 DNA: TGTGCCAGCAGTAGGAGGGAGGATCAGCCCCAGCATTTT.

The J gene is TRBJ2-3, the V gene TRBV7-6; tentative D call: TRBD2 (8 bases). In germline, CDR1 is SGHVS, CDR2 FNYEAQ. Trimming stripped 1 base from V and 4 bases from J, with 15 bases between. CDR3 length: 16 amino acids. The CDR3 DNA follows: TGTGCCAGCAGCTTAGGAGGGGGCGGGAGGCCAGATACGCAGTATTTT. Its translation: CASSLGGGGRPDTQYF.

This clonotype was counted between two and nine times. The chain employs TRBV7-2 and TRBJ2-3, with 7 nucleotides matching TRBD2. The ends lost 3 bases at V and 4 bases at J; junction bases unmatched: 7. The CDR3 is 15 amino acids. In germline, CDR1 is SGHTA, CDR2 FQGNSA. The CDR3 loop is CASSFREGPSDTQYF. The DNA for the CDR3 is TGTGCCAGCAGCTTTAGGGAGGGGCCGTCAGATACGCAGTATTTT.

This clonotype was observed a handful of times. This chain connects TRBV6-2 or TRBV6-3 to TRBJ2-1; unclear D gene. Trimming pared 1 base from V and 6 bases from J, leaving 10 bases between. Looked up from germline, CDR1 is MNHEY and CDR2 is SVGEGT. The CDR3 is made up of 14 amino acids. CDR3 loop: CASSYLKLGNEQFF. CDR3 sequence (DNA): TGTGCCAGCAGTTACTTGAAACTGGGCAATGAGCAGTTCTTC.

The chain recombines TRBV7-9 with TRBJ2-7; 9 bases are shared with TRBD2. Germline CDR1 SEHNR, CDR2 FQNEAQ (reference sequence). The CDR3 totals 13 residues. V lost 6 bases to trimming and J lost 2 bases; unmatched junction nucleotides: 2. The CDR3 is CASRRGGAYEQYF. CDR3 DNA sequence: TGTGCCAGCAGACGCGGGGGGGCCTACGAGCAGTACTTC.

The CDR3 region has the DNA TGTGCCAGCAGTTCCGGGGACATAATCAATCAGCCCCAGCATTTT. Its protein is CASSSGDIINQPQHF. V is TRBV12-3 or TRBV12-4 and J is TRBJ1-5; maybe TRBD1 (6 bases). Trimming removed 4 bases at V and 3 bases at J, with 13 bases between. The length of the CDR3 is 15 residues.

This sequence joins TRBV3-1 and TRBJ2-7, with D tentatively TRBD1 or TRBD2 (6 bases each). CDR3 size: 14 residues. V lost 5 bases and J lost 2, with 13 bases in between. Germline values: CDR1 LGHDT, CDR2 YNNKEL (reference sequence). The CDR3 region is CASSFRGQTYEQYF. The CDR3 DNA sequence: TGTGCCAGCAGCTTCCGGGGGCAAACCTACGAGCAGTACTTC.

For the CDR3, the DNA is TGCAGTGCTACCCCGGGAGTTGAGCAGTACTTC. Protein sequence: CSATPGVEQYF. This sequence joins TRBV20-1 and TRBJ2-7; a weak D match, TRBD2 (6 bases). CDR1 DFQATT and CDR2 SNEGSKA come from the germline V gene (reference sequence). Trimming stripped 4 bases from V and 7 bases from J, with 11 bases between. This CDR3 comprises 11 residues.